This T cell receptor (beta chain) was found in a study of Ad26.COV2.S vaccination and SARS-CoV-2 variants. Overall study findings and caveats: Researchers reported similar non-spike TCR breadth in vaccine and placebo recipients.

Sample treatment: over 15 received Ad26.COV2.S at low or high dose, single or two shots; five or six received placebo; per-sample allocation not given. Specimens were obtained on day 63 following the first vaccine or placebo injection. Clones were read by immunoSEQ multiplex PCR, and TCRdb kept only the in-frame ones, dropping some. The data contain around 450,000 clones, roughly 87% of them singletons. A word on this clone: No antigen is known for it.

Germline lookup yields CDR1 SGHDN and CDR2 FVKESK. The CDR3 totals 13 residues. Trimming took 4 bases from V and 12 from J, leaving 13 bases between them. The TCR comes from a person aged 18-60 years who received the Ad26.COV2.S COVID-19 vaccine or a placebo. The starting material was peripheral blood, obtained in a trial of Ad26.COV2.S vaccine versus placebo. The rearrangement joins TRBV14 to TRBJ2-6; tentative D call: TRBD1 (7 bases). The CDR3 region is CASSPRQGGVLTF. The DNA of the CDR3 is TGTGCCAGCAGCCCGAGACAGGGAGGCGTCCTGACTTTC.